What follows are 24 T cell receptor beta chains derived from one specimen sequenced in a study of T cell clonality in common variable immunodeficiency. Antigen specificity for these receptors is unknown. Study-wide results and caveats: Reportedly, TCR beta sequences from common variable immunodeficiency showed fewer deletions and N-nucleotide insertions.

Assay used: immunoSEQ multiplex PCR; TCRdb lists only in-frame clones, some missing. The sample yields around 16,000 clones, without any singletons. Sequencing was done on a sample of peripheral blood mononuclear cells. Receptors were obtained from a human donor with common variable immunodeficiency.

There are a few counts of this clone. The read ends 3 residues before the CDR3 terminus; that terminus is restored from the germline J gene. The rearrangement links TRBV18 to TRBJ1-1, with D tentatively TRBD1 (5 bases). The CDR3 is 14 amino acids. V lost 3 bases, J lost 4 bases, and 12 bases lay in between. Germline V lookup: CDR1 KGHSH, CDR2 LQKENI. The CDR3 spells CASSPARGLTEAFF. CDR3 DNA (partial): TGTGCCAGCTCACCTGCGAGGGGCCTCACTGAA.

With regard to this clone: Coverage ceases 3 residues before the CDR3 finishes, and the germline J gene fills in the end. The rearrangement joins TRBV5-1 to TRBJ2-3; D is possibly TRBD1 (5 bases). This CDR3 comprises 17 residues. V lost 0 bases to trimming and J lost 6 bases, with 20 bases between them. Germline lookup yields CDR1 SGHRS and CDR2 YFSETQ. The part of the CDR3 DNA that was read is TGCGCCAGCAGCTTGGCAGGGTGGACGTTTACCCTGGATACG. Translation: CASSLAGWTFTLDT. The complete CDR3 protein is CASSLAGWTFTLDTQYF.

In the case of this clone: Coverage ceases 3 residues before the CDR3 finishes, and the germline J gene fills in the end. The V gene is TRBV5-4, the J gene TRBJ2-7; 7 positions match TRBD1. CDR1 SGHNT and CDR2 YYREEE come from the germline V gene (reference sequence). V lost 4 bases to trimming and J lost 4 bases; unmatched junction nucleotides: 14. The CDR3 is 16 residues long. CDR3 DNA, as far as it was read: TGTGCCAGCAGCGAGGACAGGTCGGGCCGACGATACGAG. Translated, it gives CASSEDRSGRRYE. The CDR3, in full, reads CASSEDRSGRRYEQYF.

About this clone: Read coverage stops 3 residues before the CDR3 terminus; the germline J gene supplies the remainder. The chain carries TRBV20-1 and TRBJ2-7, with D perhaps matching TRBD1 (5 bases). The CDR3 runs 15 residues. Germline V gene sequence: CDR1 DFQATT, CDR2 SNEGSKA (reference sequence). V was pared by 6 bases and J by 0 bases, with 18 bases between. This chain's CDR3 is CSARNSRESSYEQYF. CDR3 DNA (partial): TGCAGTGCACGTAATTCCAGGGAAAGCTCCTACGAG.

The sample holds a few counts of this clone. The read terminates 3 residues before the CDR3 end, so the remaining end is supplied by the germline J gene. Other DNA sequences within the sample encode an identical CDR3. V gene TRBV30 combines with J gene TRBJ1-5; 8 bases map to TRBD1. The germline V gene has CDR1 GTSNPN and CDR2 SVGIG (reference sequence). The junction had 0 bases not matched to a gene; V was cut back by 1 base and J by 4 bases. The CDR3 is 13 amino acids. CDR3 residues: CAWSGQGNQPQHF. The part of the CDR3 DNA that was read is TGTGCCTGGAGTGGACAGGGGAATCAGCCC.

This clone has at least ten counts. The DNA ends 3 residues before the CDR3 does, and the rest of the CDR3 is filled in from the germline J gene. The chain combines TRBV6-2 or TRBV6-3 with TRBJ1-2, with D perhaps TRBD1 (6 bases). Germline CDR1 MNHEY, CDR2 SVGEGT. The CDR3 runs 13 residues. Trimming took 4 bases from V and 2 from J, leaving 8 bases between them. CDR3 DNA (partial): TGTGCCAGCAGTTCCGGACAGAACTATGGC. Protein sequence: CASSSGQNYG. The entire CDR3 is CASSSGQNYGYTF.

In its sample, this clone was seen a few times. Coverage ceases 3 residues before the CDR3 finishes, and the germline J gene fills in the end. This chain uses TRBV7-2 with TRBJ1-6; D remains unclear. V was clipped by 8 bases and J by 9 bases, with 17 bases between them. CDR3 length: 14 amino acids. CDR1 and CDR2 (germline): SGHTA, FQGNSA. CDR3 sequence: CASSTLEGSSPLHF. The CDR3 bases that were read are TGTGCCAGCTCAACCCTGGAGGGCAGTTCACCC.

This clone was picked up a small number of times. From the germline J gene comes the end of the CDR3, since the read stops 3 residues before it. This chain connects TRBV18 to TRBJ2-1; possible D gene TRBD2, 5 bases. Germline V lookup: CDR1 KGHSH, CDR2 LQKENI. The CDR3 runs 14 residues. The ends were cut back, 3 bases at V and 2 bases at J, with 8 bases in the middle. CDR3 loop: CASSPVGAYNEQFF. The CDR3 bases that were read are TGTGCCAGCTCACCGGTCGGGGCCTACAATGAG.

This clone was seen more than once but under ten times. The read ends 3 residues early relative to the CDR3; the germline J gene fills the gap. The gene calls are TRBV19 and TRBJ2-3; D perhaps matches TRBD1 (7 bases). Germline CDR1 and CDR2: LNHDA and SQIVND (reference sequence). CDR3 length: 16 amino acids. Trimming removed 1 base from V and 2 bases from J, with 13 bases in between. The covered CDR3 bases are TGTGCCAGTAGTATAGGGAGGGACAGTTTCACAGATACG. Translating it yields CASSIGRDSFTDT. The complete CDR3 sequence is CASSIGRDSFTDTQYF. Full variable domain (outside the CDR3, taken from reference TRBV19 and TRBJ2-3): DGGITQSPKYLFRKEGQNVTLSCEQNLNHDAMYWYRQDPGQGLRLIYYSQIVNDFQKGDIAEGYSVSREKKESFPLTVTSAQKNPTAFYLCASSIGRDSFTDTQYFGPGTRLTVL.

The sample holds many counts of this clone. The read ends 3 residues early relative to the CDR3; the germline J gene fills the gap. The chain has TRBV5-6 and TRBJ2-7, with D unresolved. Trimming left V 4 bases short and J 2 bases short, with 10 bases between. CDR1 is SGHDT, CDR2 YYEEEE, per germline. This CDR3 is built from 13 residues. CDR3: CASSPRQAYEQYF. CDR3 bases read: TGTGCCAGCAGCCCCCGTCAGGCCTACGAG. The full variable domain, its missing parts supplied by reference TRBV5-6 and TRBJ2-7, is DAGVTQSPTHLIKTRGQQVTLRCSPKSGHDTVSWYQQALGQGPQFIFQYYEEEERQRGNFPDRFSGHQFPNYSSELNVNALLLGDSALYLCASSPRQAYEQYFGPGTRLTVT.

As regards this clone: The CDR3 end falls 3 residues outside the read, so it is completed with the germline J gene. This chain joins TRBV19 and TRBJ1-5, with 7 bases identical to TRBD1. The junction had 20 bases not matched to a gene; V was cut back by 3 bases and J by 6 bases. The CDR3 loop spans 19 amino acids. Per germline, CDR1 LNHDA and CDR2 SQIVND (reference sequence). CDR3 bases read: TGTGCCAGTAGTATTTATCGGACAGGCGACCCCACGAATGGTCAGCCC. Encoded protein: CASSIYRTGDPTNGQP. The entire CDR3 protein reads CASSIYRTGDPTNGQPQHF.

Remarks on this clone: The read finishes 3 residues shy of the CDR3 end, and the germline J gene is used to complete it. The chain employs TRBV7-6 and TRBJ2-7; D gene ambiguous. CDR1 is SGHVS and CDR2 is FNYEAQ in the germline V gene. The germline V and J ends were trimmed by 5 bases and 1 base, with 15 bases remaining between them. There are 15 residues in the CDR3. Here the CDR3 reads CASSPGAFRSYEQYF. The covered CDR3 bases are TGTGCCAGCAGCCCGGGTGCATTTAGGTCCTACGAG.

Regarding this clone: The CDR3 end falls 3 residues outside the read, so it is completed with the germline J gene. The chain carries TRBV5-5 and TRBJ2-5; 9 bases line up with TRBD1. Germline-derived CDR1 and CDR2 are SGHKS and YYEKEE (reference sequence). Trimming removed 3 bases from V and 7 bases from J; junction bases left unmatched: 4. CDR3 length: 13 residues. Incomplete CDR3 DNA: TGTGCCAGCAGCTCACAGGGGGCTCGGACC. Translation: CASSSQGART. The whole CDR3 region reads CASSSQGARTQYF.

As for this clone: The read ends 3 residues shy of where the CDR3 ends; the end is completed using the germline J gene. V usage is TRBV5-1 and J usage is TRBJ2-1; no clear D. Looked up from germline, CDR1 is SGHRS and CDR2 is YFSETQ. V was pared by 0 bases and J by 9 bases, with 4 bases between. The CDR3 consists of 11 residues. The DNA read from the CDR3 is TGCGCCAGCAGCTTGGGCAGTGAG. It yields the protein CASSLGSE. Given in full, the CDR3 is CASSLGSEQFF.

This clone has a count of ten or more. The CDR3 is cut off 3 residues early in the read; its end comes from the germline J gene. The chain joins TRBV7-8 to TRBJ2-5; D is ambiguous. This CDR3 has 14 residues. V dropped 5 bases and J dropped 2 bases, with 12 bases sitting between them. Germline lookup yields CDR1 SGHVS and CDR2 FQNEAQ. The CDR3 bases that were read are TGTGCCAGCAGCCAAACGGCCAGGCAAGAGACC. This sequence encodes CASSQTARQET. The full CDR3 sequence reads CASSQTARQETQYF.

This clone has just a few counts. The read falls 3 residues short of the CDR3 end, and the missing part is taken from the germline J gene. V and J are TRBV7-2 and TRBJ1-2, with D uncertain. Germline CDR1 reads SGHTA; CDR2 reads FQGNSA. There are 13 residues in the CDR3. The V gene lost 5 bases and the J gene lost 3 bases, with 10 bases spanning the gap. CDR3 amino acids: CASSLPPYYGYTF. The sequenced CDR3 bases are TGTGCCAGCAGCCTCCCCCCCTACTATGGC. Complete variable domain (other parts from reference TRBV7-2 and TRBJ1-2): GAGVSQSPSNKVTEKGKDVELRCDPISGHTALYWYRQSLGQGLEFLIYFQGNSAPDKSGLPSDRFSAERTGGSVSTLTIQRTQQEDSAVYLCASSLPPYYGYTFGSGTRLTVV.

In regard to this clone: The CDR3 is cut off 3 residues early in the read; its end comes from the germline J gene. V gene TRBV2 combines with J gene TRBJ2-3; TRBD1 or TRBD2 may be the D gene (5 bases each). Germline CDR1 reads SNHLY; CDR2 reads FYNNEI. V lost 10 bases and J lost 5, with 13 bases in between. The CDR3 runs 12 residues. The part of the CDR3 DNA that was read is TGTGCCACCAGAGGGGTCAGAGATACG. It translates to CATRGVRDT. The full CDR3 reads CATRGVRDTQYF. The variable domain in full, with the rest retrieved from reference TRBV2 and TRBJ2-3, is EPEVTQTPSHQVTQMGQEVILRCVPISNHLYFYWYRQILGQKVEFLVSFYNNEISEKSEIFDDQFSVERPDGSNFTLKIRSTKLEDSAMYFCATRGVRDTQYFGPGTRLTVL.

This clone was counted between two and nine times. Read sequence stops 3 residues before the CDR3 end, and the germline J gene provides the missing end. The chain uses TRBV7-6 and TRBJ1-1; D may be TRBD1 (5 bases). V was shortened by 4 bases and J by 1 base, with 13 bases between the two germline ends. The V gene's germline CDR1 is SGHVS and CDR2 FNYEAQ. This CDR3 has 15 residues. The covered CDR3 bases are TGTGCCAGCAGCTACATTCAAACAGGGAACACTGAA. Its translation is CASSYIQTGNTE. The CDR3 reads in full as CASSYIQTGNTEAFF.

This clone was picked up a small number of times. With the read ending 3 residues before the CDR3 end, the germline J gene is used to fill in that end. The V call is TRBV20-1, the J call TRBJ2-3; perhaps TRBD1 as D (7 bases). CDR1 is DFQATT and CDR2 is SNEGSKA in the germline V gene (reference sequence). This CDR3 spans 16 amino acids. V lost 1 base, J lost 1 base, and 15 bases lay in between. CDR3 DNA, as far as it was read: TGCAGTGCTAGAGCCTTCACAGGGGAGGGCACAGATACG. Translating gives CSARAFTGEGTDT. In full, the CDR3 is CSARAFTGEGTDTQYF.

This clone has a handful of counts. The CDR3 end is not reached by the read, which stops 3 residues before it; the germline J gene fills it in. The chain recombines TRBV18 with TRBJ1-1; 12 nucleotides line up with TRBD1. The CDR3 extends over 15 amino acids. Losses at the gene ends were 4 bases for V and 6 bases for J; bases not matched to a gene: 6. Germline CDR1 KGHSH, CDR2 LQKENI. Incomplete CDR3 DNA: TGTGCCAGCTCACTCGGGACAGGGGGCGTCGCTGAA. The encoded protein is CASSLGTGGVAE. The entire CDR3 reads CASSLGTGGVAEAFF.

About this clone: The read is 3 residues too short to cover the CDR3 end, so that end is filled in from the germline J gene. This chain links TRBV7-3 with TRBJ2-7; 8 bases fit TRBD2. V lost 2 bases to trimming and J lost 3 bases; unmatched junction nucleotides: 9. CDR3 length: 16 residues. The germline CDR1 and CDR2 sequences are SGHTA and FQGTGA. CDR3 DNA, as far as it was read: TGTGCCAGCAGCTTACCCCCTCTAGCGGGTATCTACGAG. Encoded protein: CASSLPPLAGIYE. The whole CDR3 protein is CASSLPPLAGIYEQYF.

This clone was found many times. The CDR3 is cut off 3 residues early in the read; its end comes from the germline J gene. The chain couples TRBV5-1 to TRBJ2-3; 8 nucleotides agree with TRBD2. After removal of 2 bases from V and 3 bases from J, the junction contained 5 bases not matched to a gene. CDR3 length: 15 residues. Per the germline V gene, CDR1 is SGHRS and CDR2 is YFSETQ. The CDR3 DNA, read in part, is TGCGCCAGCAGCTTCCAACTAGCGGTAACAGATACG. This codes for CASSFQLAVTDT. In full, the CDR3 reads CASSFQLAVTDTQYF.

This clone was seen ten or more times. The read comes to an end 3 residues before the CDR3 does, leaving the germline J gene to fill in the end. The chain combines TRBV20-1 with TRBJ1-6; tentative D call: TRBD1 (5 bases). The CDR3 runs 15 residues. V was shortened by 1 base and J by 10 bases, with 17 bases between the two germline ends. Germline V gene data show CDR1 as DFQATT and CDR2 as SNEGSKA (reference sequence). Incomplete CDR3 DNA: TGCAGTGCTAGAGCAGATATAAGGGGCGACTCACCC. It encodes CSARADIRGDSP. The full CDR3 is CSARADIRGDSPLHF.

This clone was found a few times. The read ends 3 residues shy of where the CDR3 ends; the end is completed using the germline J gene. The V call is TRBV19, the J call TRBJ2-2, with 8 positions matching TRBD2. The germline gives CDR1 LNHDA, CDR2 SQIVND (reference sequence). V lost 6 bases, J lost 2 bases, and 2 bases stayed unmatched. This CDR3 is 14 amino acids long. The sequenced CDR3 bases are TGTGCCAGTAGGGGACTAGGCAACACCGGGGAG. Translated: CASRGLGNTGE. The full CDR3 protein reads CASRGLGNTGELFF. The variable domain in full, with the rest retrieved from reference TRBV19 and TRBJ2-2, is DGGITQSPKYLFRKEGQNVTLSCEQNLNHDAMYWYRQDPGQGLRLIYYSQIVNDFQKGDIAEGYSVSREKKESFPLTVTSAQKNPTAFYLCASRGLGNTGELFFGEGSRLTVL.